This TCR beta chain was sequenced for a study of blood T cell repertoires in COVID-19. Study in general: Both acute and convalescent COVID-19 samples were obtained from the United States, Italy and Spain.

Per the original methods: Reference gene primers were amplified, and this amplification served to estimate nucleated cell counts. Clones were sequenced by immunoSEQ multiplex PCR, and TCRdb holds only the in-frame ones, with some missing. Clone size and V and J calls were adopted from that table, with D and trimming inferred from the DNA. The sample carries about 74,000 clones, 70% to 75% recorded once. Between the trimmed V and J ends, which lost 3 bases and 6 bases, there was a span of 16 bases. The CDR3 runs to 15 residues. The V gene's germline CDR1 is SGHTA and CDR2 FQGNSA. The chain employs TRBV7-2 and TRBJ2-3, with D possibly being TRBD2 (6 bases). This sequence originates from a man aged 65 to 79 with acute or convalescent COVID-19. The sequenced sample consisted of peripheral blood. The CDR3 DNA sequence: TGTGCCAGCAGCTTTAATTCGGGGGATTTGGATACGCAGTATTTT. Translation: CASSFNSGDLDTQYF.